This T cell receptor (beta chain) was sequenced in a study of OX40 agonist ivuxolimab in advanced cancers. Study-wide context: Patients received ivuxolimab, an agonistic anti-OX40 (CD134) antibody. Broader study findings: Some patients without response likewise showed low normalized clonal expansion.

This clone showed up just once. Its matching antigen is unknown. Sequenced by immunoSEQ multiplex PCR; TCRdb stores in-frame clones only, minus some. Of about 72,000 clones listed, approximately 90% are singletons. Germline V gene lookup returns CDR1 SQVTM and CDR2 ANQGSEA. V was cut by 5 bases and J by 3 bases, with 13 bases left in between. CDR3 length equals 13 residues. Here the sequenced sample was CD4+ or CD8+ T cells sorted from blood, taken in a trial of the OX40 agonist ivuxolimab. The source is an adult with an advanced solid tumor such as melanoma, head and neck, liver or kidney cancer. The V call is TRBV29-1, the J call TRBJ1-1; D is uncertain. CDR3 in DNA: TGCAGCGTTCGATCTACCCCGGACACTGAAGCTTTCTTT. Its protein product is CSVRSTPDTEAFF. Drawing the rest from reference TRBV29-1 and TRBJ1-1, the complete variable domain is SAVISQKPSRDICQRGTSLTIQCQVDSQVTMMFWYRQQPGQSLTLIATANQGSEATYESGFVIDKFPISRPNLTFSTLTVSNMSPEDSSIYLCSVRSTPDTEAFFGQGTRLTVV.